The following is a T cell receptor beta chain sequence with its context. Its antigen remains unknown. V shed 5 bases, J shed 0 bases, and the junction held 7 bases outside the gene matches. The CDR3 consists of 16 residues. Per germline, CDR1 MGHDK and CDR2 SYGVNS. Vbeta (60) and Jbeta (13) primers were used in the PCR. The data were produced by immunoSEQ multiplex PCR, yet TCRdb's version contains in-frame clones alone and is incomplete. The repertoire holds approximately 120,000 clones, with about 10% as singletons. The sample belongs to a study of cytomegalovirus exposure and HLA in healthy donors. As for the study in general: Earlier, approximately 190 million T cells were analyzed, and 95 million to 140 million unique TCR beta sequences were found among them. Study results and caveats: Later analysis found that TCR beta chains associated with HLA were more clonally expanded than other, equally common chains. Some segments of the V type, notably TRBV6-2 and TRBV6-3, were excluded as indistinguishable. Being productive about 90% or about 30% of the time was typical of most TCR beta V segments in an earlier analysis.

The sample comprised PBMCs. V gene TRBV25-1 combines with J gene TRBJ1-3, with TRBD1 matching over 7 bases. This clonotype originated in a woman aged 18-30 years in good health and CMV-seropositive. The CDR3: CASSQQGPSSGNTIYF. In DNA form, the CDR3 reads TGTGCCAGCAGTCAACAGGGGCCGAGCTCTGGAAACACCATATATTTT.